The next 11 T cell receptor beta chains were all read from a single sample in a study of T-cell memory formation after mild COVID-19. Each CDR3 protein is one row after TCRdb ran MiXCR on the 5' RACE reads. The sample records about 27,000 distinct CDR3 sequences, 15% to 20% being singletons. The material sequenced was PBMCs or a T cell subset sorted from them (not recorded which). The receptors shown here come from an adult who had mild COVID-19 (a few samples of this study predate the infection). Cell type and time point are not known.

In this sample, this clonotype is medium-sized. The chain uses TRBV4-2 and TRBJ2-2; 10 positions agree with TRBD2. CDR3 length: 16 amino acids. The ends lost 3 bases at V and 5 bases at J; junction bases unmatched: 6. The germline V gene encodes CDR1 LGHNA and CDR2 YNFKEQ. The CDR3: CASSQPSGRGTGELFF. In DNA, the CDR3 is TGTGCCAGCAGCCAGCCTAGCGGGAGAGGGACCGGGGAGCTGTTTTTT.

This clonotype was recorded many times. The V and J genes are TRBV12-3 or TRBV12-4 and TRBJ2-3; 7 bases match TRBD2. The J segment lost 2 bases and the V segment lost 6 bases, leaving 11 bases of the junction unmatched. There are 16 residues in the CDR3. The CDR3 sequence: CASSPAGGRDTDTQYF. The CDR3 coding sequence is TGTGCCAGCAGCCCCGCAGGAGGGAGGGACACAGATACGCAGTATTTT.

This clonotype occurred many times. The chain is built from TRBV20-1 and TRBJ2-5; D is perhaps TRBD1 (5 bases). V was shortened by 1 base and J by 5 bases, with 14 bases between the two germline ends. CDR3 length equals 14 residues. Germline CDR1 and CDR2: DFQATT and SNEGSKA (reference sequence). This CDR3 is CSARGARVRETQYF. DNA of the CDR3: TGCAGTGCTAGAGGTGCCAGGGTGAGGGAGACCCAGTACTTC.

By share of the sample, this clonotype is medium-sized. This chain connects TRBV7-2 to TRBJ2-3, with a tentative D call TRBD2 (6 bases). V was shortened by 1 base and J by 2 bases, with 10 bases between the two germline ends. CDR1 is SGHTA, CDR2 FQGNSA, per germline. The CDR3 has 15 amino acids. This CDR3 is CASSLGAGTTDTQYF. The CDR3 region has the DNA TGTGCCAGCAGCTTAGGGGCGGGGACCACAGATACGCAGTATTTT.

To note about this clonotype: It may be a read error: a sequence one base away is much more abundant. This chain uses TRBV29-1 with TRBJ1-5; D is undetermined. The CDR3 spans 12 residues. Germline CDR1 reads SQVTM; CDR2 reads ANQGSEA. The CDR3 protein is CSVSAGNQHQHF. CDR3 nucleotide sequence: TGCAGCGTCTCCGCCGGCAATCAGCACCAGCATTTT.

This clonotype has ten or more counts. This sequence joins TRBV5-6 and TRBJ2-5; D gene uncertain. CDR1 is SGHDT and CDR2 is YYEEEE in the germline V gene. The V and J ends lost 2 bases and 6 bases respectively, with 11 bases between them. This CDR3 spans 13 amino acids. The CDR3 reads CASSLTPHKTQYF. The CDR3 bases are TGTGCCAGCAGCTTAACTCCCCACAAGACCCAGTACTTC.

There are many counts of this clonotype. The V call is TRBV16, the J call TRBJ1-6, with a weak D call TRBD1 (5 bases). V was trimmed by 2 bases and J by 7 bases, leaving 12 bases between them. The CDR3 has 15 amino acids. The V gene's germline CDR1 is KGHSY and CDR2 FQNENV. The CDR3, as DNA: TGTGCCAGCAGCCAAAATCGGACACCAAATTCACCCCTCCACTTT. The encoded protein is CASSQNRTPNSPLHF. The full variable domain, its missing parts supplied by reference TRBV16 and TRBJ1-6, is GEEVAQTPKHLVRGEGQKAKLYCAPIKGHSYVFWYQQVLKNEFKFLISFQNENVFDETGMPKERFSAKCLPNSPCSLEIQATKLEDSAVYFCASSQNRTPNSPLHFGNGTRLTVT.

This clonotype has at least ten counts. The J gene is TRBJ2-5, the V gene TRBV24-1, with D possibly being TRBD1 or TRBD2 (5 bases each). Trimming removed 4 bases from V and 5 bases from J, with 13 bases in between. The germline V gene encodes CDR1 KGHDR and CDR2 SFDVKD. The CDR3 contains 14 residues. In DNA form, the CDR3 reads TGTGCCACCAGTGACACAGGAGCGGTGGAGACCCAGTACTTC. It is translated as CATSDTGAVETQYF.

This clonotype occurred many times. The chain joins TRBV7-8 to TRBJ2-4; 9 nucleotides line up with TRBD2. Germline values: CDR1 SGHVS, CDR2 FQNEAQ. The J segment lost 0 bases and the V segment lost 7 bases, leaving 16 bases of the junction unmatched. The CDR3 consists of 19 residues. The CDR3 DNA is TGTGCCAGCACCCCTAGTGGTAGCGGGAGTGAAGGAGCCAAAAACATTCAGTACTTC. Translating gives CASTPSGSGSEGAKNIQYF.

This clonotype was recorded at least ten times. This chain links TRBV10-3 with TRBJ2-6, with D perhaps matching TRBD1 or TRBD2 (5 bases each). The length of the CDR3 is 14 residues. Germline lookup yields CDR1 ENHRY and CDR2 SYGVKD. The V end was cut by 6 bases, the J end by 0 bases, with 6 bases between. CDR3 DNA sequence: TGTGCCATCAGCGGGGCCTCTGGGGCCAACGTCCTGACTTTC. This codes for CAISGASGANVLTF.

This clonotype was detected ten times or more. This rearrangement joins TRBV4-2 to TRBJ2-1; D remains ambiguous. CDR3 size: 13 residues. Germline CDR1 reads LGHNA; CDR2 reads YNFKEQ. The V end was cut by 0 bases, the J end by 12 bases, with 12 bases between. The CDR3: CASSQDGSDLQFF. CDR3 nucleotide sequence: TGTGCCAGCAGCCAAGATGGGTCCGATCTGCAGTTCTTC.